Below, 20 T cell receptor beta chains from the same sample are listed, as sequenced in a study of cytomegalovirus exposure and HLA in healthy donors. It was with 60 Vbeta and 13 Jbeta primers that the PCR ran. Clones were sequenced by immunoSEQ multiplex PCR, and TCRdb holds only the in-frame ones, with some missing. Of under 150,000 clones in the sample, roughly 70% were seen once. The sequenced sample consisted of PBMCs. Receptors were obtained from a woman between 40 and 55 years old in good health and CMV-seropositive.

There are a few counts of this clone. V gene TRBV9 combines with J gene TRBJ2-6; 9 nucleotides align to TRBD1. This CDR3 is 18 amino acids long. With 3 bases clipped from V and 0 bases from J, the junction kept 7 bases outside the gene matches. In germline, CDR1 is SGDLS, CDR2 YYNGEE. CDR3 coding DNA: TGTGCCAGCAGCGAACAGGGGGCTCTTTTCTCTGGGGCCAACGTCCTGACTTTC. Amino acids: CASSEQGALFSGANVLTF. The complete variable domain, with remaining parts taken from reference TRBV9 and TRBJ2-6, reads DSGVTQTPKHLITATGQRVTLRCSPRSGDLSVYWYQQSLDQGLQFLIQYYNGEERAKGNILERFSAQQFPDLHSELNLSSLELGDSALYFCASSEQGALFSGANVLTFGAGSRLTVL.

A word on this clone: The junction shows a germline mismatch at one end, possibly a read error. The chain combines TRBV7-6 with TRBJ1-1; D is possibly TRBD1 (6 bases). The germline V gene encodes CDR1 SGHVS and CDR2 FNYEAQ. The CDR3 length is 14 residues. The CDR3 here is CASSLRAGDTGAFF. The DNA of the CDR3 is TGTGCCAGCAGCTTACGCGCGGGGGACACTGGAGCTTTCTTT.

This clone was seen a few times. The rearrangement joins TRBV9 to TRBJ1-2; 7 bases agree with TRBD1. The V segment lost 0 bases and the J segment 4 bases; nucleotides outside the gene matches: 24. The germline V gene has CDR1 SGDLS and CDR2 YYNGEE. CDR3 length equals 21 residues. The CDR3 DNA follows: TGTGCCAGCAGCGTAGGCTCGGATTCCGTCGACAGGGTGGAAGCGGCCTATGGCTACACCTTC. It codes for CASSVGSDSVDRVEAAYGYTF.

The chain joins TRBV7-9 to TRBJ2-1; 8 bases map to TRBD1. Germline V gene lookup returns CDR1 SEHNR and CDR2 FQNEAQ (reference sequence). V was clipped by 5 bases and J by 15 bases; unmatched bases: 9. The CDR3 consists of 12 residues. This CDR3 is CASSPPQGARFF. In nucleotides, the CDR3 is TGTGCCAGCAGCCCACCTCAGGGGGCTCGGTTCTTC.

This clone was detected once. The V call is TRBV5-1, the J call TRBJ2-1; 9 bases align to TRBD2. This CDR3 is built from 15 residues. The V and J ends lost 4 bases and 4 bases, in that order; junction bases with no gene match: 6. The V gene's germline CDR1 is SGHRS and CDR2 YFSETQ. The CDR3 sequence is CASSILAGIYNEQFF. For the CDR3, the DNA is TGCGCCAGCAGCATTCTAGCGGGGATTTACAATGAGCAGTTCTTC.

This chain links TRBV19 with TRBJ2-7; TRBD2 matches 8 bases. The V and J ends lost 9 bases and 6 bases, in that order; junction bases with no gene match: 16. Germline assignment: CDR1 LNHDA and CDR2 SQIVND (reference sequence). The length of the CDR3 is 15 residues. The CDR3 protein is CASAGEGTSVAEQYF. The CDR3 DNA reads TGTGCCAGCGCGGGGGAAGGGACTAGTGTGGCCGAGCAGTACTTC.

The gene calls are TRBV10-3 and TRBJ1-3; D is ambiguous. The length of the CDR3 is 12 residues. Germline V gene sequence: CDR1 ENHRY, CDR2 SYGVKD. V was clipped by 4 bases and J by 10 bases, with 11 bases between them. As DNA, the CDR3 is TGTGCCATCAGTGCGGGCAGAGGGACCATATATTTT. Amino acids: CAISAGRGTIYF.

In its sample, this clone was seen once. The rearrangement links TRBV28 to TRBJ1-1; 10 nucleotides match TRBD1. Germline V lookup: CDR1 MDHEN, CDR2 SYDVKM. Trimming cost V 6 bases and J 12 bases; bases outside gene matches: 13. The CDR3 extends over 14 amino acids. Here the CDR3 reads CASRPPDRGRQTFF. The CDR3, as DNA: TGTGCCAGCAGGCCCCCTGACAGGGGGCGTCAAACTTTCTTT.

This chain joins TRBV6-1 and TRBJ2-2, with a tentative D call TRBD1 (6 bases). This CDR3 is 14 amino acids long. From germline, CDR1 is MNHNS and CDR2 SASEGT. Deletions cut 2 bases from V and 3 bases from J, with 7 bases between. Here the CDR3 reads CASSEQGHTGELFF. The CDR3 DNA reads TGTGCCAGCAGTGAACAGGGGCACACCGGGGAGCTGTTTTTT.

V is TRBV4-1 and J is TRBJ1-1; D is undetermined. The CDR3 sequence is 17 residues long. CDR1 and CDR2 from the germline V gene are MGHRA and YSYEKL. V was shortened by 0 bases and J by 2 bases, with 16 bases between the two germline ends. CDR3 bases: TGCGCCAGCAGCCAAGACTTCCCGGGGAGGGCTAACACTGAAGCTTTCTTT. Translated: CASSQDFPGRANTEAFF.

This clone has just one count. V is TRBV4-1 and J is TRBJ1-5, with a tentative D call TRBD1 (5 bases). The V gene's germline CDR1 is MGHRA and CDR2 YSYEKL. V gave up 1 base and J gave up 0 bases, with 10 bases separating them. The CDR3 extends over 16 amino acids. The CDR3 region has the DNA TGCGCCAGCAGCCAAGTCCCCGGGGGTAGCAATCAGCCCCAGCATTTT. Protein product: CASSQVPGGSNQPQHF.

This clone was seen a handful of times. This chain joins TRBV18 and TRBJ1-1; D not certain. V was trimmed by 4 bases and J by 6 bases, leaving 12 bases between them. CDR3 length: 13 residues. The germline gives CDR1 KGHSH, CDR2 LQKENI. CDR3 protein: CASSLGREPEAFF. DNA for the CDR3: TGTGCCAGCTCACTAGGGAGGGAGCCTGAAGCTTTCTTT.

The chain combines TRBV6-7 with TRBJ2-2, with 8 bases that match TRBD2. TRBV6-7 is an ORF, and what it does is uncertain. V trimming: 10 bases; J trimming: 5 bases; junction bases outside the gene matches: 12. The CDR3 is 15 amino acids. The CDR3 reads CATRTGGPWTGELFF. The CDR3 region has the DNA TGTGCCACCCGCACGGGAGGGCCGTGGACCGGGGAGCTGTTTTTT.

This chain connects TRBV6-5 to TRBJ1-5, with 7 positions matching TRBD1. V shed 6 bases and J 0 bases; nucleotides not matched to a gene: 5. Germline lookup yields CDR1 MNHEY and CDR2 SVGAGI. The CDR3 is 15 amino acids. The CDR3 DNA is TGTGCCAGCAGACGACAGGGATATAGCAATCAGCCCCAGCATTTT. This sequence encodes CASRRQGYSNQPQHF.

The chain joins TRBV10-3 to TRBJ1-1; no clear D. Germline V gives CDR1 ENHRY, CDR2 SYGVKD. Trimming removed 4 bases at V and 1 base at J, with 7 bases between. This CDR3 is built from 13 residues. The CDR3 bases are TGTGCCATCAGTGTTAACTGGAACACTGAAGCTTTCTTT. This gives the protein CAISVNWNTEAFF.

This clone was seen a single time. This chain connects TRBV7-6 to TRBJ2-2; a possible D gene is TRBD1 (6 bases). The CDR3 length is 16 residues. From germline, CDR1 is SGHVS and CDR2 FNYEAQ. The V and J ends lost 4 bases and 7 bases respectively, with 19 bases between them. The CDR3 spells CASSYTVTGRVGELFF. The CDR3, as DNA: TGTGCCAGCAGCTACACTGTGACAGGACGAGTCGGGGAGCTGTTTTTT.

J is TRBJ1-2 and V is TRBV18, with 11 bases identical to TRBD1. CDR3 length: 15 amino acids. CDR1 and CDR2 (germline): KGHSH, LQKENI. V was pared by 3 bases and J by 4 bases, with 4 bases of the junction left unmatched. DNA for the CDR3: TGTGCCAGCTCACCCGGACAGGGGGCACGCTATGGCTACACCTTC. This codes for CASSPGQGARYGYTF.

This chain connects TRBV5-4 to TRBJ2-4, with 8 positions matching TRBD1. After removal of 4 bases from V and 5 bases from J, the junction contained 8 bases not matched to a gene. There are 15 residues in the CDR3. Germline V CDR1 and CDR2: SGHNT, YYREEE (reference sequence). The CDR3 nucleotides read TGTGCCAGCAGCGCCTCCGGGACAGGACAAAACATTCAGTACTTC. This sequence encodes CASSASGTGQNIQYF.

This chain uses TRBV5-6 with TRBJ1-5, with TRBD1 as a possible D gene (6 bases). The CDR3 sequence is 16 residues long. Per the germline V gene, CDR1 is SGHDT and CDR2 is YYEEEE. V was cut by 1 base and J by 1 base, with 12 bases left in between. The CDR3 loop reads CASSLLGGRSNQPQHF. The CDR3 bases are TGTGCCAGCAGCTTGTTAGGGGGTCGGAGCAATCAGCCCCAGCATTTT.

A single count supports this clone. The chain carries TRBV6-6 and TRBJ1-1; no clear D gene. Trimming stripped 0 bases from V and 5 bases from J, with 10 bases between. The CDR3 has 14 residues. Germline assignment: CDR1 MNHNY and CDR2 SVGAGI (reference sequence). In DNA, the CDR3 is TGTGCCAGCAGTTACTCGCGTCCGGGTACTGAAGCTTTCTTT. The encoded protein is CASSYSRPGTEAFF.